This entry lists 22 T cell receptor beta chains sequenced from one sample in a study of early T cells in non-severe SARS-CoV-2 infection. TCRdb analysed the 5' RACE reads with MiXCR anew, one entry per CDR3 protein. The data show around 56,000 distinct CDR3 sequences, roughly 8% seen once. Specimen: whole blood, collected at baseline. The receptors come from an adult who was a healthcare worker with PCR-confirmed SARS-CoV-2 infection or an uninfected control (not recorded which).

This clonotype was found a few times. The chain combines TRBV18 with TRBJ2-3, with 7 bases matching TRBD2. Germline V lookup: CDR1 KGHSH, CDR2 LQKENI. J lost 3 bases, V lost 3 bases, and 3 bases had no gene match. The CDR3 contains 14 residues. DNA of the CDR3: TGTGCCAGCTCACCCCCAGCGGGGACAGATACGCAGTATTTT. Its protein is CASSPPAGTDTQYF.

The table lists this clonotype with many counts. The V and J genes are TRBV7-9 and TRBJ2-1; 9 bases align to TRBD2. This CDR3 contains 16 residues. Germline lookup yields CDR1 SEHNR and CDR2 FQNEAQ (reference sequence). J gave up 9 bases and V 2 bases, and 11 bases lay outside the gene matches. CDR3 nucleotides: TGTGCCAGCAGCTTAAATCGCGGGAGGGCCCCTCCTGAGCAGTTCTTC. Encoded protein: CASSLNRGRAPPEQFF. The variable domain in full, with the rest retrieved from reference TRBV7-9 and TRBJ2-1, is DTGVSQNPRHKITKRGQNVTFRCDPISEHNRLYWYRQTLGQGPEFLTYFQNEAQLEKSRLLSDRFSAERPKGSFSTLEIQRTEQGDSAMYLCASSLNRGRAPPEQFFGPGTRLTVL.

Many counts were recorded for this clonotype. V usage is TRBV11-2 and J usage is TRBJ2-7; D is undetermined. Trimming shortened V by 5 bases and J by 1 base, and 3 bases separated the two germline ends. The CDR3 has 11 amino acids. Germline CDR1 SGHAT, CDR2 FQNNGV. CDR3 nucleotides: TGTGCCAGCAGCACTTCCTACGAGCAGTACTTC. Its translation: CASSTSYEQYF.

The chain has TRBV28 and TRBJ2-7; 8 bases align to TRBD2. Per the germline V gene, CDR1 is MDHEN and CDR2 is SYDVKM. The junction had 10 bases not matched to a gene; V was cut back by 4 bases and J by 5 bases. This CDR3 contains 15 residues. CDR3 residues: CASSSILAGVDEQYF. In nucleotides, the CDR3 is TGTGCCAGCAGTTCAATTCTAGCGGGTGTCGACGAGCAGTACTTC.

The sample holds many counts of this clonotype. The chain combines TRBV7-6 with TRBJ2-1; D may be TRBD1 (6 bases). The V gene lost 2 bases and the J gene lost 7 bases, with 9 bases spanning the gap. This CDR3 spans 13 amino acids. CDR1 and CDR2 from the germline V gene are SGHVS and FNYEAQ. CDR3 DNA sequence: TGTGCCAGCAGCTTAACTACAGGGAATGAGCAGTTCTTC. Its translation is CASSLTTGNEQFF. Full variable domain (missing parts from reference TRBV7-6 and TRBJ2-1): GAGVSQSPRYKVTKRGQDVALRCDPISGHVSLYWYRQALGQGPEFLTYFNYEAQQDKSGLPNDRFSAERPEGSISTLTIQRTEQRDSAMYRCASSLTTGNEQFFGPGTRLTVL.

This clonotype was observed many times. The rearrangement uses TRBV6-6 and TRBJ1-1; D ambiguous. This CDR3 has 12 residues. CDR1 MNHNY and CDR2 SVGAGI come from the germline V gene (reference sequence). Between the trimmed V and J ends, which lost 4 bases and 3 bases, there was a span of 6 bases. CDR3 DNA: TGTGCCAGCAGTTCACTCTACACTGAAGCTTTCTTT. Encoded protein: CASSSLYTEAFF.

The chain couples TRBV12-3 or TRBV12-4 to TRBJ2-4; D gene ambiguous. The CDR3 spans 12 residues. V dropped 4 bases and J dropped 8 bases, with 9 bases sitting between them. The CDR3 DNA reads TGTGCCAGCAGTTCATTCGGAGACATTCAGTACTTC. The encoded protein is CASSSFGDIQYF.

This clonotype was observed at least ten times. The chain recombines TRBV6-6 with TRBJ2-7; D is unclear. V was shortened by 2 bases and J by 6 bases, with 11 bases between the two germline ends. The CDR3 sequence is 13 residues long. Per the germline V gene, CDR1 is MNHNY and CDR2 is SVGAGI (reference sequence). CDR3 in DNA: TGTGCCAGCAGTTACGTGATAGCCTCCGAGCAGTACTTC. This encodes CASSYVIASEQYF.

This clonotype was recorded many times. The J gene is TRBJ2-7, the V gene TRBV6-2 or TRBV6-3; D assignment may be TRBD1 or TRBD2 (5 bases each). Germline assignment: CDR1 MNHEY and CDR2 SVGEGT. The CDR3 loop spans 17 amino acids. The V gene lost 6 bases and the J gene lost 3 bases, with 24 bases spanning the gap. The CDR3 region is CASSALGPGRIDYEQYF. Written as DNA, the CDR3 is TGTGCCAGCAGCGCACTGGGCCCGGGACGGATTGACTACGAGCAGTACTTC.

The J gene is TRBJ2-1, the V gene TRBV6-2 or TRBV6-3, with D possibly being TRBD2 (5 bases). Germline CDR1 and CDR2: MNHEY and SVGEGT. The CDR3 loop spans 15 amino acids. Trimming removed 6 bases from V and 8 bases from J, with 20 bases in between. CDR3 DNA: TGTGCCAGCAGGGAGAGCGGCCTAATCGGCGATGAGCAGTTCTTC. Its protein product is CASRESGLIGDEQFF.

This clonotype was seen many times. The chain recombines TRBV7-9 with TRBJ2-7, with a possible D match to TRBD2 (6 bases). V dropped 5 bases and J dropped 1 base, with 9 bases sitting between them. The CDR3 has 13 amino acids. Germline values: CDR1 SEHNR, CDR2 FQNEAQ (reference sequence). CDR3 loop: CASSQGLSYEQYF. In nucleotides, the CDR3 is TGTGCCAGCAGCCAGGGACTGTCCTACGAGCAGTACTTC.

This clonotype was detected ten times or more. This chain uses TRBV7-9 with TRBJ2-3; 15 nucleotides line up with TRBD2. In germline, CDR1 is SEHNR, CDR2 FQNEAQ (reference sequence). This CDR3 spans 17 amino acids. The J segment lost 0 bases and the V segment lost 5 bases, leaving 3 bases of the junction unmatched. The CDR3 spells CASSPGTSGRSTDTQYF. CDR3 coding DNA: TGTGCCAGCAGCCCCGGGACTAGCGGGAGGAGCACAGATACGCAGTATTTT.

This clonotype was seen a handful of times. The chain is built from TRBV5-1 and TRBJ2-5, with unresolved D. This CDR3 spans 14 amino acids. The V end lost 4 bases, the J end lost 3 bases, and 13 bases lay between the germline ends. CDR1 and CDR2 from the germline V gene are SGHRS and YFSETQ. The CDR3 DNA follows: TGCGCCAGCAGCCAGGCCCCACCGAAAGAGACCCAGTACTTC. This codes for CASSQAPPKETQYF.

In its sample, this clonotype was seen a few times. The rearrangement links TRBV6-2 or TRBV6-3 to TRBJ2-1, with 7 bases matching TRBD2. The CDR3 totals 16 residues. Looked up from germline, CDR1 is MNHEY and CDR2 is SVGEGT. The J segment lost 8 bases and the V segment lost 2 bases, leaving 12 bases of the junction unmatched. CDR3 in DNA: TGTGCCAGCAGTTACCCCCCTAGGGGAGGGCTCTATGAGCAGTTCTTC. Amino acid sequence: CASSYPPRGGLYEQFF.

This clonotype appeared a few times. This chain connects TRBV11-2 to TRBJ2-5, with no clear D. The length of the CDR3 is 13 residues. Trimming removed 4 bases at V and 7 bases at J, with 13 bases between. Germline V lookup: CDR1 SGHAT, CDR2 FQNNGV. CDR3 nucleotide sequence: TGTGCCAGCAGCTCTACTATTTCGGGGACCCAGTACTTC. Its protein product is CASSSTISGTQYF.

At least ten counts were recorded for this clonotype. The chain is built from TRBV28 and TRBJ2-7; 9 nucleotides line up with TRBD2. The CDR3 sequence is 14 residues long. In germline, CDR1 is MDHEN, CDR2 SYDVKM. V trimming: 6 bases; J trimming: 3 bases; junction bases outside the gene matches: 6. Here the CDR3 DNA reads TGTGCCAGCAGCCAACATAGCGGGAGCTACGAGCAGTACTTC. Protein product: CASSQHSGSYEQYF.

For the CDR3, the DNA is TGTGCCAGCATACAAGCAGGGTCGGGAAAACTGTTTTTT. Translation gives CASIQAGSGKLFF. The chain employs TRBV7-2 and TRBJ1-4, with a possible D match to TRBD1 (5 bases). The CDR3 contains 13 residues. Per germline, CDR1 SGHTA and CDR2 FQGNSA. Between the trimmed V and J ends, which lost 7 bases and 10 bases, there was a span of 16 bases.

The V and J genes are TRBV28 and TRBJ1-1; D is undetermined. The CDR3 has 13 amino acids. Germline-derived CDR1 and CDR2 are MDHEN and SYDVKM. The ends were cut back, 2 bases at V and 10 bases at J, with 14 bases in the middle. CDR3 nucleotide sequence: TGTGCCAGCAGTTTAAGGGCGTGGATAGGAGCTTTCTTT. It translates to CASSLRAWIGAFF.

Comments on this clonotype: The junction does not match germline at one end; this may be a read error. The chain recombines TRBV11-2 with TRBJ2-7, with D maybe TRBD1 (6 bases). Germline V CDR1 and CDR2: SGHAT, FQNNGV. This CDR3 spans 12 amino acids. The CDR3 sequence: CASSVQLRDTIF. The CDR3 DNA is TGTGCCAGCAGCGTCCAACTCCGGGACACCATATTC.

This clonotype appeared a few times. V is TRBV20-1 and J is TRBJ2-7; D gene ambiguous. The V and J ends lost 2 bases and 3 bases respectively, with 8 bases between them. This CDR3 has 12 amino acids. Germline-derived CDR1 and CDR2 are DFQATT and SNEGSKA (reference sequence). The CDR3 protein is CSARISFYEQYF. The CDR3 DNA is TGCAGTGCTAGAATTAGCTTCTACGAGCAGTACTTC.

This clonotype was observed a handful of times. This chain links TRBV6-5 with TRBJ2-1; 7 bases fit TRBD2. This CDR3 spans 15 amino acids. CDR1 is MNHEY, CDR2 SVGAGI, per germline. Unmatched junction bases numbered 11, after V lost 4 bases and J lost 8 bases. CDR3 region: CASSLKAGDVDEQFF. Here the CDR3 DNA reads TGTGCCAGCAGTTTGAAGGCGGGAGACGTGGATGAGCAGTTCTTC.

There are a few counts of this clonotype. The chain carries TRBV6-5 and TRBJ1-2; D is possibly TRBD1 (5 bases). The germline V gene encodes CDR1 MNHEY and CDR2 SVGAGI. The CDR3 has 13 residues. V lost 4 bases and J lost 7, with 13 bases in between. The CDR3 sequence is CASSFGRGSGYTF. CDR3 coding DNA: TGTGCCAGCAGTTTTGGGAGGGGAAGTGGCTACACCTTC.